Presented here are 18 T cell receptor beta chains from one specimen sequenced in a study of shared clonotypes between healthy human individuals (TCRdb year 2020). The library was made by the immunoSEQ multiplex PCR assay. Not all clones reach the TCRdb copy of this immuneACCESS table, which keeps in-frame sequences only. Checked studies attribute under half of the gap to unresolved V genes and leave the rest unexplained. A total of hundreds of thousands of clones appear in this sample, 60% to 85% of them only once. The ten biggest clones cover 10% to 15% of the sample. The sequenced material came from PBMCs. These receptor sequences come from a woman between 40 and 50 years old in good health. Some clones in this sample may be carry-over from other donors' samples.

The CDR3 sequence: CASRAGQGTGELFF. The CDR3 DNA reads TGTGCCAGCAGGGCGGGACAGGGGACCGGGGAGCTGTTTTTT. This chain joins TRBV2 and TRBJ2-2; 10 bases are shared with TRBD1. The CDR3 runs to 14 residues. Germline V gene data show CDR1 as SNHLY and CDR2 as FYNNEI. V dropped 6 bases and J dropped 5; count of bases not matched to a gene: 3.

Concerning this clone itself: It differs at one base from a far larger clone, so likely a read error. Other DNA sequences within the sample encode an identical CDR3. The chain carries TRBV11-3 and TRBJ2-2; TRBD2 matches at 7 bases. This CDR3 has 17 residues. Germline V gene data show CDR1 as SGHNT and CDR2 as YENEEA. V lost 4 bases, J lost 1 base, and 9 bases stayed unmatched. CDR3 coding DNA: TGTGCCAGCAGCTCCTCGGCGAGCGGGGAGAACACCGGGGAGCTGTTTTTT. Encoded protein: CASSSSASGENTGELFF.

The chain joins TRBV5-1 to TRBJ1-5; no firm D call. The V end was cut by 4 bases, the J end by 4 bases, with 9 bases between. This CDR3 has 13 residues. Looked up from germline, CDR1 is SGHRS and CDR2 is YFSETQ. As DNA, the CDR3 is TGCGCCAGCAGCCTATTGGGAAATCAGCCCCAGCATTTT. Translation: CASSLLGNQPQHF.

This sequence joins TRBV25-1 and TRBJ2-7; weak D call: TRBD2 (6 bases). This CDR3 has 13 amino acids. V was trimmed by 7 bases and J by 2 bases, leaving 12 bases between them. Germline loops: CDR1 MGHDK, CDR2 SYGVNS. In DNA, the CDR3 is TGTGCCAGCACGGCGGGACGAACCTACGAGCAGTACTTC. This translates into CASTAGRTYEQYF.

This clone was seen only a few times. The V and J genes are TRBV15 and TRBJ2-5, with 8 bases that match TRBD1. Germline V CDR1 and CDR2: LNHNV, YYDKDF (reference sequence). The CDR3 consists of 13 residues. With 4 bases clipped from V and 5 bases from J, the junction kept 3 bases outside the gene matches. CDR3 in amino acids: CATSMQGAETQYF. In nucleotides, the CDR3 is TGTGCCACCAGCATGCAGGGGGCCGAGACCCAGTACTTC.

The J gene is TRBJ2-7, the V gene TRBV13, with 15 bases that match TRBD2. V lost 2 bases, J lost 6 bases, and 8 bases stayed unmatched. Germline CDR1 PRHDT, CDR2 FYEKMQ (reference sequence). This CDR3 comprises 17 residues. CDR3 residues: CASSLWTSGRAPCEQYF. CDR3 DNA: TGTGCCAGCAGCTTATGGACTAGCGGGAGGGCACCTTGCGAGCAGTACTTC.

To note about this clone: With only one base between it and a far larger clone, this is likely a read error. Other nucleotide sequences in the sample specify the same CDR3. The CDR3 reads CASSPLGRGLDEQYF. CDR3 DNA sequence: TGCGCCAGCAGCCCCCTGGGCAGGGGACTCGACGAGCAGTACTTC. V usage is TRBV5-1 and J usage is TRBJ2-7; D may match TRBD1 or TRBD2 (6 bases each). The CDR3 sequence is 15 residues long. The V gene's germline CDR1 is SGHRS and CDR2 YFSETQ. The V end lost 4 bases, the J end lost 5 bases, and 19 bases lay between the germline ends.

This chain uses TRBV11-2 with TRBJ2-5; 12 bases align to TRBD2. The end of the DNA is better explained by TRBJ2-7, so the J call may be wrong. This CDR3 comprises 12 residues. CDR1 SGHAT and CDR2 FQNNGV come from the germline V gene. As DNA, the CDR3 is TGTGCCAGCGGACTAGCGGGAATCGAGCAGTACTTC. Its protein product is CASGLAGIEQYF.

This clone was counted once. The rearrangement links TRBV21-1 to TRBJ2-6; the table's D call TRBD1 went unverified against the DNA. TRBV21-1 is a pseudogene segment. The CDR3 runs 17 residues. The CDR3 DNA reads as TGTGCCACCCCAGGCCACAAGGTCCGCTCTGGGGCCAACGTCCTGACTTTC. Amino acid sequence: CATPGHKVRSGANVLTF.

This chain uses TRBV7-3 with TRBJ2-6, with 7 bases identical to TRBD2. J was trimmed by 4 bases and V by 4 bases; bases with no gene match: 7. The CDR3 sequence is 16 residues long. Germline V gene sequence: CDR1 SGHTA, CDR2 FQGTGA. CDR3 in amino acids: CASSYGGGAGANVLTF. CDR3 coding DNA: TGTGCCAGCAGCTATGGGGGAGGGGCAGGGGCCAACGTCCTGACTTTC.

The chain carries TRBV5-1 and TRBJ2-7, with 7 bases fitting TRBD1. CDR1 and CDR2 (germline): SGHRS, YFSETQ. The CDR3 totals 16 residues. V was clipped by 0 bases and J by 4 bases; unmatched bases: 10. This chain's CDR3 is CASSLDNRGTWYEQYF. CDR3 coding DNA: TGCGCCAGCAGCTTGGACAACAGGGGCACTTGGTACGAGCAGTACTTC.

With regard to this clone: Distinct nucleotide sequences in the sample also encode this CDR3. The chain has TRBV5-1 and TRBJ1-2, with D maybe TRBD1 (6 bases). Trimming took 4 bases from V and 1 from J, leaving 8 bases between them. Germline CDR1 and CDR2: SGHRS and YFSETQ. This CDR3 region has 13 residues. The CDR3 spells CASSPGVNYGYTF. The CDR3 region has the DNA TGCGCCAGCAGCCCAGGGGTTAACTATGGCTACACCTTC.

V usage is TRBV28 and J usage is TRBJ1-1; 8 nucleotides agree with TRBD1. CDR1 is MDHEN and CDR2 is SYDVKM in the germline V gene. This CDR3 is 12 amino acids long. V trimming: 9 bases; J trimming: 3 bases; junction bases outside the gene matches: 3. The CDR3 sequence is CASDRGYTEAFF. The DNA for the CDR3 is TGTGCCAGTGACAGGGGATACACTGAAGCTTTCTTT.

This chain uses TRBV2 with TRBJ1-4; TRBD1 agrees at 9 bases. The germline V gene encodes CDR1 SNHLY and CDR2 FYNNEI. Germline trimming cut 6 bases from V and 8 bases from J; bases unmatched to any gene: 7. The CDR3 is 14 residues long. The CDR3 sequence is CASRKLQGAEKLFF. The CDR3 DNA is TGTGCCAGCAGAAAATTACAGGGGGCGGAAAAACTGTTTTTT.

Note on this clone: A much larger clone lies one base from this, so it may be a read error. The CDR3 bases are TGTGCCAGCAGCTTGGGCGACGAGCAGTACTTC. It is translated as CASSLGDEQYF. The chain uses TRBV5-4 and TRBJ2-7; no clear D. CDR3 length: 11 amino acids. Germline V gene sequence: CDR1 SGHNT, CDR2 YYREEE (reference sequence). V was cut by 0 bases and J by 5 bases, with 3 bases left in between.

In DNA form, the CDR3 reads TGTGCCAGCCGACCCGGGACAGGGAACTCCTACGAGCAGTACTTC. Encoded protein: CASRPGTGNSYEQYF. This chain links TRBV6-5 with TRBJ2-7; 9 bases match TRBD1. After removal of 8 bases from V and 0 bases from J, the junction contained 8 bases not matched to a gene. CDR1 and CDR2 from the germline V gene are MNHEY and SVGAGI. The CDR3 is 15 amino acids.

This CDR3 is CASSQGRESSYEQYF. CDR3 bases: TGCGCCAGCAGCCAAGGTCGGGAGAGCTCCTACGAGCAGTACTTC. The chain has TRBV4-1 and TRBJ2-7; D perhaps matches TRBD2 (6 bases). The germline V and J ends were trimmed by 1 base and 0 bases, with 10 bases remaining between them. The CDR3 consists of 15 residues. The germline V gene encodes CDR1 MGHRA and CDR2 YSYEKL.

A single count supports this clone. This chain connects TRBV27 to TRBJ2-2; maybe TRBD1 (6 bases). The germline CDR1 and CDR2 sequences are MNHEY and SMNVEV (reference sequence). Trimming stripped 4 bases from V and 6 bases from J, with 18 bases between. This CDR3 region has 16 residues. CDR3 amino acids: CASSSTTAQGAGELFF. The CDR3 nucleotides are TGTGCCAGCAGTTCGACGACCGCACAGGGAGCCGGGGAGCTGTTTTTT.